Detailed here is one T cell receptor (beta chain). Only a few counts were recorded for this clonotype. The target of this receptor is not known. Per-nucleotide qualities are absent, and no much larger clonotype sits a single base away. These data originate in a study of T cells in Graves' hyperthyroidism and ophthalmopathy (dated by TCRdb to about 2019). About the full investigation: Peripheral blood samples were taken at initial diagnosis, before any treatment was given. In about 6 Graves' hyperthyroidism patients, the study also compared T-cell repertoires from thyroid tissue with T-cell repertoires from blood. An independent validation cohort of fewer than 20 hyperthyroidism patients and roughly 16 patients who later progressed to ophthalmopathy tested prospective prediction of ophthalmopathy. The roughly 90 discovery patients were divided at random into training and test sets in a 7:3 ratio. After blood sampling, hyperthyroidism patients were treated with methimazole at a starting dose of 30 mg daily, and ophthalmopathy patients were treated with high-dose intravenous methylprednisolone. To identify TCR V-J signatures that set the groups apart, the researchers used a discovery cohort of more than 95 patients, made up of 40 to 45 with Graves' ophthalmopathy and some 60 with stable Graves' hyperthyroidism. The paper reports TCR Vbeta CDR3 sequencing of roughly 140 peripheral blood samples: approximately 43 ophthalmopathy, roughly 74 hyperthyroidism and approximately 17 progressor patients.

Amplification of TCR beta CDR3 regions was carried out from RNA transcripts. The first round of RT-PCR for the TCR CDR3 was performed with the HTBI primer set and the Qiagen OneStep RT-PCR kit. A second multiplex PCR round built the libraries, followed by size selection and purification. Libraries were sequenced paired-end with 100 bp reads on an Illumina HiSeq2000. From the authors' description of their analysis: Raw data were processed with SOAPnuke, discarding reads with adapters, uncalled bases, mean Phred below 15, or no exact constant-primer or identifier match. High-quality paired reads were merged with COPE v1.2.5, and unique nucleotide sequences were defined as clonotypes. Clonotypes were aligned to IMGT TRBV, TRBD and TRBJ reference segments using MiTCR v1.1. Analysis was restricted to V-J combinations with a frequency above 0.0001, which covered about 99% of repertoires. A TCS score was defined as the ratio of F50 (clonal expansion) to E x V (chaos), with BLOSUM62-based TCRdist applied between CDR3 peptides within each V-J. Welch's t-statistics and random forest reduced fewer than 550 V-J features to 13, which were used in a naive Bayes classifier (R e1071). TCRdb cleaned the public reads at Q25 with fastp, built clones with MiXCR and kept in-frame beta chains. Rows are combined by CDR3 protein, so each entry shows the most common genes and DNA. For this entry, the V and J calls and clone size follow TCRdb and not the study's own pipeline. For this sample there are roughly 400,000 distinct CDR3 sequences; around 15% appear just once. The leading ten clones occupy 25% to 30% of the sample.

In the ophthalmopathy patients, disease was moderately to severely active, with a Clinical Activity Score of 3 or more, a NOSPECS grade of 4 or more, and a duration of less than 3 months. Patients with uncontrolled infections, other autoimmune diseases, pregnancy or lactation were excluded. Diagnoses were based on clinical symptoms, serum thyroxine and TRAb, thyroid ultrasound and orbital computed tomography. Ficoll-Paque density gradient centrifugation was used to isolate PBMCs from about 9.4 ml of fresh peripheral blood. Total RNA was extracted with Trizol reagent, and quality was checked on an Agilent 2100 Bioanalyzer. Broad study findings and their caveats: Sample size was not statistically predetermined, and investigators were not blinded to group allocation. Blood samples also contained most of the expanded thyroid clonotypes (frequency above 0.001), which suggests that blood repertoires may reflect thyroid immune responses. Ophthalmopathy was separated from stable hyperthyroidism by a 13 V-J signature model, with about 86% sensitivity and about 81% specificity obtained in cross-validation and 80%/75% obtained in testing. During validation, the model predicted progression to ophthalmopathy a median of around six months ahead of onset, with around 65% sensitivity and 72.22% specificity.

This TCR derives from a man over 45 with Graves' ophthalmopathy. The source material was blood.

The CDR3 region has the sequence CASSGSWTALAKNIQYF. The nucleotide sequence reads as follows: TGTGCCAGTAGTGGTTCGTGGACGGCGCTAGCCAAAAACATTCAGTACTTC. The chain employs TRBV19 and TRBJ2-4; no D gene is confidently identified. Based on the germline V gene (reference sequence), the CDR1 and CDR2 sequences are LNHDA and SQIVND. V is pared back by 5 bases and J by 0 bases, with 17 bases lying between the germline termini. From the cysteine up to the phenylalanine, the CDR3 has a length of 17 residues. Only the CDR3 DNA stays, 51 bases, in frame from base 1.